The source of this T cell receptor (beta chain) is a study of CD8 T cells in ankylosing spondylitis. TCRdb ran MiXCR on the 5' RACE reads and lists one entry per CDR3 protein. The top ten clones hold approximately 0.99% of a sample with fewer than 400,000 distinct CDR3 sequences, under 15% of them seen once. This CDR3 is built from 13 residues. Per the germline V gene, CDR1 is DFQATT and CDR2 is SNEGSKA (reference sequence). The sequenced sample consisted of blood, either unsorted or a sorted T cell fraction (not recorded which). The chain uses TRBV20-1 and TRBJ1-1; D unclear. The sequence was obtained from a male donor with ankylosing spondylitis or in good health (not recorded which). CDR3 region: CRGSSGANTEAFF. The CDR3 nucleotides are TGCAGAGGTTCCTCGGGCGCGAACACTGAAGCTTTCTTT.